This T cell receptor beta chain was sequenced for a study of blood T cell repertoires in COVID-19 (dated by TCRdb to the early 2020s). Turning to the overall study: The collaborator samples originated in the United States, Italy and Spain and spanned the acute and convalescent phases of COVID-19. The samples were drawn from two sources: the first 160 participants of the ongoing ImmuneRACE study, and 950 to 1,500 subjects contributed by 6 global collaborators. A de-identified subject ID, COVID-19 status, age in years and sex were almost always included in the sample metadata. The prospective study material was composed of cDNA or gDNA derived from T cells, B-cell-depleted T cells, or PBMCs. The repertoires were made available in a free public database intended to serve as a resource for research on the immune response to SARS-CoV-2. The dataset comprised deeply sampled blood TCRbeta repertoires from subjects exposed to, actively infected with, or recovered from COVID-19. Where available, HLA class I and class II types were obtained from metadata supplied by the sample provider rather than from assay-based typing.

CDR1 and CDR2, per the germline V gene (reference sequence), are MNHEY and SMNVEV. The CDR3, cysteine through phenylalanine, is 21 amino acids long. Solely the CDR3 DNA is kept, with 63 bases framed from the first base. V lost 5 bases and J lost 0 bases; the stretch between them is 31 bases long. This clone was seen a few times. The antigen it recognizes is unknown. Base qualities are missing; no much larger clone stands one base away. On the study overall, not on this receptor specifically: How much clinical and demographic metadata was included differed by source and by participant, and the metadata was provided uncurated.

Collaborating institutions collected whole blood in K2EDTA tubes following their own protocols. For TCRbeta analysis, collaborators shipped samples in one of three forms: frozen whole blood, isolated PBMCs, or DNA extracted from either of those sample types. TCRbeta CDR3 regions were amplified from genomic DNA by means of the immunoSEQ Assay, a bias-controlled multiplex PCR. On the authors' methods: Nucleated cell counts per sample were estimated from amplification of reference gene primers within the assay. Sequence reads were collapsed and filtered to measure the absolute abundance of every unique TCRbeta CDR3 rearrangement. For each sample, productive Simpson clonality was calculated as the square root of Simpson's diversity index across productive rearrangements. Sourced from immuneACCESS, this table was stored by TCRdb with only in-frame sequences that have V and J called. A share of the clones is absent; for the studies checked, an unresolved V gene accounts for under half, and the remainder has no known explanation. That table is the source of V, J and clone size, and D and trimming were worked out from the DNA. In all, the sample holds 85,000 to 130,000 clones, and about four fifths of those were seen once. Under 5.5% of the sample is in the top ten clones.

The sequence was collected from a man aged 55 to 70 with acute or convalescent COVID-19. Sequencing was carried out using peripheral blood. This chain joins TRBV27 to TRBJ1-1, with the identity of the D gene unclear. The DNA sequence is TGTGCCAGCAGTGTCAAAGCGGGCGAGTCCGGGCATTTGAATATGAACACTGAAGCTTTCTTT. Translation gives CASSVKAGESGHLNMNTEAFF.